The clone carrying this T cell receptor beta chain was seen many times. No antigen is known for it. RNA transcripts yielded amplified TCR beta CDR3 regions. The study used the HTBI primer set for a first-round RT-PCR of the TCR CDR3. TCRdb recomputed calls from the multiplex PCR reads with MiXCR, one row per CDR3 protein. The top ten clones hold 5% to 7% of a sample with almost 600,000 distinct CDR3 sequences, approximately 15% of them seen once. This CDR3 has 14 residues. V gave up 3 bases and J gave up 7 bases, with 13 bases separating them. Germline CDR1 SGHTA, CDR2 FQGTGA. This sample is drawn from a study of T cells in Graves' hyperthyroidism and ophthalmopathy. General observations from the study: Most expanded thyroid clonotypes above 0.001 also appeared in blood.

Cells are PBMCs isolated from more than 8.5 ml of fresh blood. Sequencing was carried out using blood. V and J are TRBV7-3 and TRBJ1-5; the D gene is possibly TRBD1 (6 bases). The sequence came from a woman aged 25-40 years with Graves' hyperthyroidism that later progressed to Graves' ophthalmopathy. The DNA for the CDR3 is TGTGCCAGCAGCTTGGCGGGGGCTATACAGCCCCAGCATTTT. As protein: CASSLAGAIQPQHF.